This is a list of T cell receptor beta chains from one sample in a study of Ad26.COV2.S vaccination and SARS-CoV-2 variants. Data came from immunoSEQ multiplex PCR; TCRdb stores just in-frame clones and leaves some out. This table holds under 150,000 clones, just over 85% found once. The starting material was peripheral blood, obtained after recovery from COVID-19. These receptors were taken from a human donor who had recovered from COVID-19. The CDR3 runs from the conserved cysteine through the conserved F or W. The order of the fields is CDR3 length, V gene, CDR3 protein.

>13|TRBV5-4
CASSLDRQETQYF
>13|TRBV18
CASSTGGNQPQHF
>12|TRBV28
CASSLRVSEQYF
>16|TRBV5-1
CASSLQGASLNTEAFF
>16|TRBV2
CASRGVVGTGPLEQYF
>14|TRBV7-9
CASSLLGADGELFF
>13|TRBV7-9
CASSFTANTEAFF
>13|TRBV6-5
CASSWLEDGEAFF
>15|TRBV28
CASSLFMSWVEGAFF
>16|TRBV27
CASRKGGAGGNQPQHF
>15|TRBV11-2
CASTWRAGGSDTQYF
>17|TRBV10-2
CASSESRFARGNQPQHF
>14|TRBV5-1
CASSLASRQETQYF
>17|TRBV15
CATSRALKEGTNEKLFF
>16|TRBV6-5
CASSYFRGSPYNEQFF
>14|TRBV5-5
CASSLTGRATEAFF
>13|TRBV19
CASSMGGAGELFF
>14|TRBV4-3
CASSQETTLGEQYF
>14|TRBV7-9
CASSSVGTSYEQYF
>15|TRBV3-1/TRBV3-2
CASSRTGEMNTEAFF
>13|TRBV9
CASRAKFTGELFF
>17|TRBV28
CASSLNRDLRGNQPQHF
>17|TRBV4-1
CASSQDLGQVGGQPQHF
>12|TRBV28
CAACRVATEAFF
>13|TRBV12-3/TRBV12-4
CASSWTGDQPQHF
>16|TRBV27
CASSSGLGAHNYGYTF
>15|TRBV28
CASSLYRFGYTEAFF
>14|TRBV28
CASSLAGAKNIQYF
>16|TRBV7-9
CASSLLLLGGYNEQFF
>15|TRBV7-8
CASSLVSRDTGELFF
>18|TRBV5-1
CASSLGSFVGGPNNEQFF
>12|TRBV29-1
CSVEGRRDTIYF
>15|TRBV30
CAWSAGTGINQPQHF
>17|TRBV5-1
CASSLSGGGSAKNIQYF
>14|TRBV9
CASSARDRESEQYF
>16|TRBV7-8
CASSLGHSSYNSPLHF
>11|TRBV3-1/TRBV3-2
CASSQDYEQYF
>16|TRBV24-1
CATSDSTGQFYNEQFF
>12|TRBV21-1
CASISKGQPQHF
>12|TRBV7-8
CASSLVYQPQHF
>17|TRBV5-5
CASSLVLAVPAITEAFF
>18|TRBV7-8
CASSLTATSGVGGDIQYF
>17|TRBV2
CASSEFRRAGKNTEAFF
>14|TRBV7-2
CASSLVWDSNEQYF
>14|TRBV7-7
CASSNTGTQGTQYF
>13|TRBV10-2
CASNEGSAYGYTF
>15|TRBV10-1
CASSAGTGSTDTQYF
>15|TRBV7-9
CASSSFGTEEETQYF
>12|TRBV29-1
CSVAPIGTEAFF
>12|TRBV6-5
CASRGQTYGYTF
>14|TRBV5-1
CASSREPGGNTIYF
>11|TRBV28
CASSLVDTQYF
>13|TRBV5-6
CASSLGLPSGYTF